The T cell receptor (beta chain) described here comes from a study of regulatory and conventional T cells in RAG deficiency. General study findings and limits: Shorter CDR3s in all patient subsets; >85% Treg-Tconv overlap in Omenn.

Remarks on this clone: Its specificity is unknown.

Blood CD4+ CD25-low CD127-high conventional T cells supplied the genomic DNA template. Sequenced by immunoSEQ multiplex PCR; TCRdb stores in-frame clones only, minus some. The sample shows around 12,000 clones, 85% to 95% of them seen only once. This CDR3 region has 13 residues. Trimming stripped 1 base from V and 4 bases from J, with 5 bases between. Germline CDR1 reads LNHDA; CDR2 reads SQIVND (reference sequence). These same data were also listed under a study on regulatory T cells. This second study notes: Primers: 52 TRBV forward and 13 TRBJ reverse. Skewed V and J usage and few unique V-J pairs marked patient repertoires, most in Tregs.

This TCR was recovered from a human donor in good health. The chain joins TRBV19 to TRBJ1-5; D is unclear. The sequencing sample was made of CD4+ effector T cells sorted from blood. CDR3 loop: CASSIGGNQPQHF. Here the CDR3 DNA reads TGTGCCAGTAGTATAGGAGGGAATCAGCCCCAGCATTTT.